Listed below are T cell receptor beta chains from one sample, sequenced in a study of blood T cell repertoires in COVID-19. TCRdb's table, derived via immunoSEQ multiplex PCR, lists solely in-frame clones and lacks some. The sample consists of 220,000 or so clones, roughly 85% of them appearing once. The sample was peripheral blood. These receptors were taken from a woman of 80 years or more with acute or convalescent COVID-19. The conserved cysteine and the conserved F or W are not part of the CDR3 here. The order of the fields is CDR3 protein, J gene, clone size, V gene. The listing skips clone size in some rows; elsewhere it reads once, few, many or a size class.

CDR3 protein: ASSLAPGGWEKLF
J gene: TRBJ1-4
clone size: -
V gene: TRBV7-2

CDR3 protein: ATSDFGKGATTGELF
J gene: TRBJ2-2
clone size: -
V gene: TRBV24-1

CDR3 protein: ASSPLAGRAGELF
J gene: TRBJ2-2
clone size: -
V gene: TRBV9

CDR3 protein: ASSTDRVGQPQH
J gene: TRBJ1-5
clone size: -
V gene: TRBV18

CDR3 protein: ASSLVTGGWF
J gene: TRBJ2-1
clone size: -
V gene: TRBV2

CDR3 protein: ASSYRVGLGTEAF
J gene: TRBJ1-1
clone size: -
V gene: TRBV6-5

CDR3 protein: ASSLRARTSGSDTQY
J gene: TRBJ2-3
clone size: -
V gene: TRBV7-9

CDR3 protein: ASSRDSGNTIY
J gene: TRBJ1-3
clone size: -
V gene: TRBV3-1/TRBV3-2

CDR3 protein: ASSLLYEQF
J gene: TRBJ2-1
clone size: -
V gene: TRBV5-1

CDR3 protein: ASSQGGATEAF
J gene: TRBJ1-1
clone size: -
V gene: TRBV7-3

CDR3 protein: ASSITYNSPLH
J gene: TRBJ1-6
clone size: -
V gene: TRBV12-3/TRBV12-4

CDR3 protein: ASSQQGVYYNEQF
J gene: TRBJ2-1
clone size: once
V gene: TRBV5-1

CDR3 protein: ASRPFDRGRGTGELF
J gene: TRBJ2-2
clone size: -
V gene: TRBV3-1/TRBV3-2

CDR3 protein: ASRLGTSGQETQY
J gene: TRBJ2-5
clone size: -
V gene: TRBV5-1

CDR3 protein: ASSLALAGDTGELF
J gene: TRBJ2-2
clone size: few
V gene: TRBV5-4

CDR3 protein: ASSLDPSGVKY
J gene: TRBJ2-5
clone size: few
V gene: TRBV5-1

CDR3 protein: ASRGSSSSYNEQF
J gene: TRBJ2-1
clone size: -
V gene: TRBV19

CDR3 protein: ASSLVPADTQY
J gene: TRBJ2-3
clone size: -
V gene: TRBV7-9

CDR3 protein: ASRETLQGNTIY
J gene: TRBJ1-3
clone size: -
V gene: TRBV9

CDR3 protein: ASSFGDSYSPLH
J gene: TRBJ1-6
clone size: -
V gene: TRBV6-5

CDR3 protein: ASSRISNGRGSYNSPLH
J gene: TRBJ1-6
clone size: few
V gene: TRBV27

CDR3 protein: ASSEFTLGTDNSPLH
J gene: TRBJ1-6
clone size: -
V gene: TRBV6-1

CDR3 protein: ASSQTPQGQLF
J gene: TRBJ2-2
clone size: -
V gene: TRBV4-3

CDR3 protein: ATRTGVDSPLH
J gene: TRBJ1-6
clone size: -
V gene: TRBV28

CDR3 protein: ASSPTGLMNTEAF
J gene: TRBJ1-1
clone size: few
V gene: TRBV7-3

CDR3 protein: ASSQYPGGNTGELF
J gene: TRBJ2-2
clone size: few
V gene: TRBV4-3

CDR3 protein: ASRGQVDSPLH
J gene: TRBJ1-6
clone size: -
V gene: TRBV28

CDR3 protein: ASSQELAKDTQY
J gene: TRBJ2-3
clone size: -
V gene: TRBV3-1/TRBV3-2

CDR3 protein: ASRFRTQGGELNEQF
J gene: TRBJ2-1
clone size: few
V gene: TRBV27

CDR3 protein: ASSLAPRQDTGELF
J gene: TRBJ2-2
clone size: -
V gene: TRBV5-1

CDR3 protein: ASSSQGTAYYEQY
J gene: TRBJ2-7
clone size: -
V gene: TRBV7-8

CDR3 protein: ASSLGSGTGYGYT
J gene: TRBJ1-2
clone size: many
V gene: TRBV3-1/TRBV3-2

CDR3 protein: ASSEGTDHSYEQY
J gene: TRBJ2-7
clone size: -
V gene: TRBV3-1/TRBV3-2

CDR3 protein: ASSLTSGGATDIQY
J gene: TRBJ2-4
clone size: -
V gene: TRBV5-4

CDR3 protein: ASNRDSPSSYNEQF
J gene: TRBJ2-1
clone size: -
V gene: TRBV2

CDR3 protein: ASSPGQGVTGELF
J gene: TRBJ2-2
clone size: -
V gene: TRBV18

CDR3 protein: ASSEETQY
J gene: TRBJ2-5
clone size: -
V gene: TRBV2

CDR3 protein: ASSQGAPRYGYT
J gene: TRBJ1-2
clone size: -
V gene: TRBV6-6

CDR3 protein: ASSVATRGEGGYT
J gene: TRBJ1-2
clone size: few
V gene: TRBV9

CDR3 protein: ASSRNGQTNTGELF
J gene: TRBJ2-2
clone size: few
V gene: TRBV7-9

CDR3 protein: ASSLEGSNYGYT
J gene: TRBJ1-2
clone size: -
V gene: TRBV28

CDR3 protein: ASSFSTRMDTEAF
J gene: TRBJ1-1
clone size: -
V gene: TRBV27

CDR3 protein: ASMDRNRRSNEQF
J gene: TRBJ2-1
clone size: -
V gene: TRBV2

CDR3 protein: AWSYQTEKTQF
J gene: TRBJ2-1
clone size: -
V gene: TRBV30

CDR3 protein: ASSLEAGRYYGYT
J gene: TRBJ1-2
clone size: once
V gene: TRBV5-8

CDR3 protein: ASSPSGDGETQY
J gene: TRBJ2-5
clone size: -
V gene: TRBV7-9

CDR3 protein: ASSLAVNTEAF
J gene: TRBJ1-1
clone size: -
V gene: TRBV5-1

CDR3 protein: ASSPDGQGARGYT
J gene: TRBJ1-2
clone size: -
V gene: TRBV11-3

CDR3 protein: ASSPGQGTYNEQF
J gene: TRBJ2-1
clone size: -
V gene: TRBV5-1

CDR3 protein: ASSLHGKSDQPQH
J gene: TRBJ1-5
clone size: -
V gene: TRBV5-1

CDR3 protein: ASSLGQRGNTIY
J gene: TRBJ1-3
clone size: -
V gene: TRBV5-8

CDR3 protein: ASSQDPGGPDTQY
J gene: TRBJ2-3
clone size: -
V gene: TRBV4-2

CDR3 protein: ASQGQPNEKLF
J gene: TRBJ1-4
clone size: -
V gene: TRBV2